Detailed here is one T cell receptor beta chain. Antigen specificity is unknown. Specified treatment: AdE1-LMPpoly-expanded autologous EBV-specific T-cell therapy followed by anti-PD-1 nivolumab. This sample is part of a study of EBV T-cell therapy then PD-1 blockade in nasopharyngeal carcinoma. This CDR3 comprises 15 residues. Looked up from germline, CDR1 is SEHNR and CDR2 is FQNEAQ (reference sequence). V lost 4 bases, J lost 2 bases, and 12 bases lay in between. The table came from immunoSEQ multiplex PCR; TCRdb's copy has only in-frame clones and leaves some out. The table shows about 14,000 clones, with 84% occurring only once.

Sequences were derived from CD8+ T cells from blood, sampled around day 100 from a patient whose treatment included autologous EBV-specific T cells and nivolumab. The rearrangement joins TRBV7-9 to TRBJ1-5; D is perhaps TRBD1 (6 bases). The receptor was isolated from a middle-aged man with nasopharyngeal carcinoma. CDR3 sequence (DNA): TGTGCCAGCAGCTCAGCAGGGGCGGGCAATCAGCCCCAGCATTTT. It is translated as CASSSAGAGNQPQHF.